The 31 T cell receptor beta chains below were found in one sample sequenced in a study of siplizumab effects on memory and regulatory T cells. TCRdb's table, derived via immunoSEQ multiplex PCR, lists solely in-frame clones and lacks some. Here the sample spans approximately 100,000 clones, about 90% being singletons. The specimen was non-Treg CD4+ T cells sorted from blood. The receptors originated from a human donor in good health.

This chain links TRBV5-1 with TRBJ1-3; D remains ambiguous. Trimming stripped 7 bases from V and 0 bases from J, with 14 bases between. The CDR3 length is 15 residues. The germline CDR1 and CDR2 sequences are SGHRS and YFSETQ. The DNA of the CDR3 is TGCGCCAGCCGGGCAGGAGGGAGCTCTGGAAACACCATATATTTT. Protein product: CASRAGGSSGNTIYF.

This chain joins TRBV5-1 and TRBJ1-2; 7 bases are shared with TRBD1. V shed 0 bases and J 6 bases; nucleotides not matched to a gene: 2. Germline V gene data show CDR1 as SGHRS and CDR2 as YFSETQ. The CDR3 sequence is 13 residues long. The DNA of the CDR3 is TGCGCCAGCAGCTTGGGACAGGGTGATGGCTACACCTTC. Protein sequence: CASSLGQGDGYTF.

This rearrangement joins TRBV7-3 to TRBJ2-2; 8 positions match TRBD2. J gave up 4 bases and V 3 bases, and 1 base lay outside the gene matches. The V gene's germline CDR1 is SGHTA and CDR2 FQGTGA. CDR3 length: 14 residues. CDR3 residues: CASSFSGGTGELFF. CDR3 coding DNA: TGTGCCAGCAGCTTCAGCGGGGGCACCGGGGAGCTGTTTTTT.

V is TRBV19 and J is TRBJ1-5; D call uncertain. The CDR3 consists of 14 residues. From germline, CDR1 is LNHDA and CDR2 SQIVND (reference sequence). The V end lost 3 bases, the J end lost 7 bases, and 13 bases lay between the germline ends. DNA of the CDR3: TGTGCCAGTAGTATGGGCGGCGCTCCCCAGCCCCAGCATTTT. Translated, it gives CASSMGGAPQPQHF.

The chain carries TRBV6-5 and TRBJ2-5; D remains unclear. Trimming took off 6 bases at V and 0 bases at J, with 11 bases between the two ends. CDR3 length equals 14 residues. Germline CDR1 reads MNHEY; CDR2 reads SVGAGI. CDR3 DNA sequence: TGTGCCAGCAGGACCCTAGGGAACCAAGAGACCCAGTACTTC. It codes for CASRTLGNQETQYF.

The chain joins TRBV28 to TRBJ2-5; D unclear. Germline V gene lookup returns CDR1 MDHEN and CDR2 SYDVKM. V lost 6 bases and J 5 bases, leaving 10 bases between the germline ends. The CDR3 sequence is 12 residues long. CDR3 bases: TGTGCCAGCAGGACTCTCAGGGAGACCCAGTACTTC. This encodes CASRTLRETQYF.

The J gene is TRBJ2-1, the V gene TRBV7-2; perhaps TRBD2 as D (5 bases). Trimming pared 4 bases from V and 7 bases from J, leaving 11 bases between. Germline CDR1 is SGHTA and CDR2 is FQGNSA. This CDR3 has 13 amino acids. CDR3: CASSSQWRNEQFF. For the CDR3, the DNA is TGTGCCAGCAGCTCACAATGGAGGAATGAGCAGTTCTTC.

The chain uses TRBV5-8 and TRBJ2-1; 9 bases align to TRBD2. The CDR3 runs to 15 residues. CDR1 and CDR2 (germline): SGHTS, YDEGEE. V trimming: 7 bases; J trimming: 7 bases; junction bases outside the gene matches: 12. The chain's CDR3 is CASRSREAGGNEQFF. CDR3 nucleotides: TGTGCCAGCCGTTCCCGAGAAGCGGGGGGTAATGAGCAGTTCTTC.

The CDR3 region is CASSPGRGGYEQYF. Written as DNA, the CDR3 is TGTGCCAGCAGCCCGGGCCGGGGCGGATACGAGCAGTACTTC. The chain uses TRBV5-6 and TRBJ2-7; D is possibly TRBD1 or TRBD2 (5 bases each). The CDR3 is 14 residues long. The germline V gene encodes CDR1 SGHDT and CDR2 YYEEEE. V lost 4 bases to trimming and J lost 4 bases, with 15 bases between them.

CDR3 protein: CASSPLTGELFF. CDR3 DNA sequence: TGTGCCAGCAGCCCCCTCACCGGGGAGCTGTTTTTT. The chain carries TRBV7-3 and TRBJ2-2; D ambiguous. V lost 5 bases, J lost 4 bases, and 5 bases lay in between. Per the germline V gene, CDR1 is SGHTA and CDR2 is FQGTGA. This CDR3 region has 12 residues.

CDR3 DNA sequence: TGTGCCAGCAGATGGGACAGGAACGGTCTGGGGAAGAGCACCGGGGAGCTGTTTTTT. Protein product: CASRWDRNGLGKSTGELFF. The chain recombines TRBV28 with TRBJ2-2; 8 bases align to TRBD1. The germline CDR1 and CDR2 sequences are MDHEN and SYDVKM. This CDR3 has 19 amino acids. Trimming cost V 6 bases and J 4 bases; bases outside gene matches: 19.

This clone came up once. The chain is built from TRBV5-4 and TRBJ2-3; D might be TRBD1 (5 bases). CDR1 SGHNT and CDR2 YYREEE come from the germline V gene (reference sequence). With 2 bases removed from V and 6 bases from J, the gap between germline ends came to 13 bases. The CDR3 has 14 amino acids. CDR3 in amino acids: CASSFLQGLDTQYF. CDR3 coding DNA: TGTGCCAGCAGCTTTCTCCAGGGTCTGGATACGCAGTATTTT.

The gene calls are TRBV30 and TRBJ2-7, with 8 bases identical to TRBD2. The V gene's germline CDR1 is GTSNPN and CDR2 SVGIG (reference sequence). This CDR3 is 13 amino acids long. J lost 3 bases, V lost 7 bases, and 8 bases had no gene match. The CDR3: CASSEREFYEQYF. For the CDR3, the DNA is TGTGCCTCCTCTGAGCGGGAGTTCTACGAGCAGTACTTC. Full variable domain (missing parts from reference TRBV30 and TRBJ2-7): SQTIHQWPATLVQPVGSPLSLECTVEGTSNPNLYWYRQAAGRGLQLLFYSVGIGQISSEVPQNLSASRPQDRQFILSSKKLLLSDSGFYLCASSEREFYEQYFGPGTRLTVT.

The gene calls are TRBV29-1 and TRBJ2-1; D unclear. V lost 8 bases, J lost 5 bases, and 10 bases lay in between. This CDR3 region has 11 residues. The V gene's germline CDR1 is SQVTM and CDR2 ANQGSEA. The DNA of the CDR3 is TGCAGCCAGTCGGTTCACAATGAGCAGTTCTTC. This gives the protein CSQSVHNEQFF.

V and J are TRBV30 and TRBJ1-1; no clear D. CDR1 and CDR2 (germline): GTSNPN, SVGIG (reference sequence). This CDR3 region has 12 residues. The V gene lost 0 bases and the J gene lost 5 bases, with 7 bases spanning the gap. For the CDR3, the DNA is TGTGCCTGGAGTGTACAGACAACTGAAGCTTTCTTT. Protein: CAWSVQTTEAFF.

This chain links TRBV10-3 with TRBJ2-7; 8 bases are shared with TRBD1. This CDR3 has 13 residues. Germline assignment: CDR1 ENHRY and CDR2 SYGVKD. Trimming cost V 6 bases and J 6 bases; bases outside gene matches: 7. The CDR3 reads CAISWTGTAEQYF. The CDR3, as DNA: TGTGCCATCAGCTGGACAGGGACAGCCGAGCAGTACTTC.

This clone was observed a single time. The chain recombines TRBV28 with TRBJ1-3, with D uncertain. CDR3 size: 14 residues. Deletions cut 5 bases from V and 1 base from J, with 9 bases between. Germline V CDR1 and CDR2: MDHEN, SYDVKM. The DNA for the CDR3 is TGTGCCAGCAGTCAATGGGGATCTGGAAACACCATATATTTT. As protein: CASSQWGSGNTIYF.

The chain couples TRBV10-3 to TRBJ2-6; D is unresolved. Trimming left V 0 bases short and J 7 bases short, with 13 bases between. Per germline, CDR1 ENHRY and CDR2 SYGVKD. The CDR3 has 16 residues. For the CDR3, the DNA is TGTGCCATCAGTGAGTCGATCCTACTGTCCGCCAACGTCCTGACTTTC. It yields the protein CAISESILLSANVLTF.

This clone was observed once. The gene calls are TRBV7-9 and TRBJ2-7, with a tentative D call TRBD1 (5 bases). The V gene's germline CDR1 is SEHNR and CDR2 FQNEAQ (reference sequence). Trimming removed 3 bases from V and 4 bases from J, with 13 bases in between. The CDR3 has 14 residues. The DNA for the CDR3 is TGTGCCAGCAGCTTCCCAGGGTCCGCTTACGAGCAGTACTTC. It is translated as CASSFPGSAYEQYF.

The chain recombines TRBV6-1 with TRBJ2-1; TRBD2 matches at 8 bases. The V segment lost 5 bases and the J segment 9 bases; nucleotides outside the gene matches: 9. The CDR3 runs to 14 residues. The V gene's germline CDR1 is MNHNS and CDR2 SASEGT. In DNA, the CDR3 is TGTGCCAGCAGTACCGGGACTAGATGGGGTGAGCAGTTCTTC. This codes for CASSTGTRWGEQFF.

This chain links TRBV18 with TRBJ1-4; D is ambiguous. This CDR3 has 13 residues. V dropped 6 bases and J dropped 8 bases, with 13 bases sitting between them. The germline gives CDR1 KGHSH, CDR2 LQKENI. The CDR3 is CASSRVPAEKLFF. Written as DNA, the CDR3 is TGTGCCAGCTCCCGGGTCCCTGCAGAAAAACTGTTTTTT.

The V gene is TRBV28, the J gene TRBJ2-7; 10 bases match TRBD1. CDR1 is MDHEN, CDR2 SYDVKM, per germline. The CDR3 consists of 15 residues. The trim removed 6 bases at V and 6 bases at J, leaving 11 bases unmatched. Here the CDR3 DNA reads TGTGCCAGCAGGACAGGGGGCTATGGCGAACGCGAGCAGTACTTC. Translating it yields CASRTGGYGEREQYF.

The V gene is TRBV4-1, the J gene TRBJ2-5; D call uncertain. The CDR3 loop spans 13 amino acids. Germline loops: CDR1 MGHRA, CDR2 YSYEKL. Trimming pared 1 base from V and 1 base from J, leaving 4 bases between. The CDR3 nucleotides are TGCGCCAGCAGCCAAGCGTTCCAAGAGACCCAGTACTTC. Protein sequence: CASSQAFQETQYF.

J is TRBJ1-4 and V is TRBV9, with 8 bases aligning to TRBD1. The germline V gene has CDR1 SGDLS and CDR2 YYNGEE. The CDR3 contains 14 residues. Germline trimming cut 0 bases from V and 7 bases from J; bases unmatched to any gene: 2. The CDR3 is CASSVGQGFEKLFF. The CDR3 DNA follows: TGTGCCAGCAGCGTAGGACAGGGGTTTGAAAAACTGTTTTTT.

V is TRBV6-5 and J is TRBJ1-6, with 7 nucleotides matching TRBD1. Germline V gives CDR1 MNHEY, CDR2 SVGAGI. The CDR3 runs to 14 residues. The J segment lost 7 bases and the V segment lost 8 bases, leaving 8 bases of the junction unmatched. The CDR3 protein is CASQGEARNSPLHF. The CDR3 DNA sequence: TGTGCCAGCCAGGGGGAAGCGCGGAATTCACCCCTCCACTTT.

This clone was seen a single time. The chain uses TRBV2 and TRBJ2-3; D is ambiguous. Germline-derived CDR1 and CDR2 are SNHLY and FYNNEI. V lost 3 bases, J lost 2 bases, and 9 bases lay in between. The length of the CDR3 is 14 residues. The CDR3 is CASSDSVVTDTQYF. The CDR3 DNA reads TGTGCCAGCAGTGACTCCGTAGTCACAGATACGCAGTATTTT.

J is TRBJ2-7 and V is TRBV2; D is ambiguous. From germline, CDR1 is SNHLY and CDR2 FYNNEI. This CDR3 has 13 residues. V lost 4 bases and J 2 bases, leaving 9 bases between the germline ends. The CDR3 region is CASSVGSAYEQYF. In DNA, the CDR3 is TGTGCCAGCAGTGTGGGCAGTGCCTACGAGCAGTACTTC. Full variable domain (outside the CDR3, taken from reference TRBV2 and TRBJ2-7): EPEVTQTPSHQVTQMGQEVILRCVPISNHLYFYWYRQILGQKVEFLVSFYNNEISEKSEIFDDQFSVERPDGSNFTLKIRSTKLEDSAMYFCASSVGSAYEQYFGPGTRLTVT.

V gene TRBV4-2 combines with J gene TRBJ2-7; TRBD2 agrees at 7 bases. Germline CDR1 LGHNA, CDR2 YNFKEQ. J gave up 7 bases and V 2 bases, and 5 bases lay outside the gene matches. The CDR3 sequence is 13 residues long. The CDR3 DNA reads as TGTGCCAGCAGCCAACGGACGGGGGGAGAGCAGTACTTC. Translated: CASSQRTGGEQYF.

Turning to this clone: The junction departs from the called germline gene at one end, perhaps through a read error. The CDR3 bases are TGTGCTAGCAGCTCGGGCTATACGAACACCGGGGAGCTGTTTTTT. Translated: CASSSGYTNTGELFF. The rearrangement uses TRBV7-7 and TRBJ2-2; D is uncertain. This CDR3 is 15 amino acids long. The germline CDR1 and CDR2 sequences are SSHAT and FNYEAQ (reference sequence).

V and J are TRBV11-3 and TRBJ1-2, with no clear D. The CDR3 is 14 amino acids. With 1 base removed from V and 2 bases from J, the gap between germline ends came to 8 bases. CDR1 and CDR2 (germline): SGHNT, YENEEA. The DNA of the CDR3 is TGTGCCAGCAGCTTAGCGGCGGTCAACTATGGCTACACCTTC. This sequence encodes CASSLAAVNYGYTF. Based on the CDR3 plus reference TRBV11-3 and TRBJ1-2, the full variable domain is EAGVVQSPRYKIIEKKQPVAFWCNPISGHNTLYWYLQNLGQGPELLIRYENEEAVDDSQLPKDRFSAERLKGVDSTLKIQPAELGDSAVYLCASSLAAVNYGYTFGSGTRLTVV.

The V call is TRBV13, the J call TRBJ2-7; 8 positions agree with TRBD1. The CDR3 extends over 18 amino acids. With 0 bases clipped from V and 1 base from J, the junction kept 11 bases outside the gene matches. Germline lookup yields CDR1 PRHDT and CDR2 FYEKMQ (reference sequence). This CDR3 reads CASSLGLTPRGLSYEQYF. The CDR3 DNA is TGTGCCAGCAGCTTAGGCCTAACGCCCAGGGGGCTGTCCTACGAGCAGTACTTC.